The next 4 T cell receptor beta chains were all read from a single sample in a study of shared clonotypes between healthy human individuals. The protocol was immunoSEQ multiplex PCR, while the TCRdb copy is restricted to in-frame clones and leaves out a portion. The sample records 950,000 to 1,100,000 clones, about 75% being singletons. What was sequenced was memory CD4+ T cells sorted from blood. Stated subset: CD45RA-negative fraction. The receptors were sampled from a man between 18 and 29 years old in good health.

The rearrangement joins TRBV7-3 to TRBJ2-2, with 7 bases fitting TRBD2. After removal of 2 bases from V and 4 bases from J, the junction contained 7 bases not matched to a gene. CDR3 length: 16 residues. CDR1 SGHTA and CDR2 FQGTGA come from the germline V gene. In DNA form, the CDR3 reads TGTGCCAGCAGCTTAGGAGTTGGCGGGGGCACCGGGGAGCTGTTTTTT. The encoded protein is CASSLGVGGGTGELFF.

The chain recombines TRBV5-8 with TRBJ1-2; D gene uncertain. Trimming took off 2 bases at V and 8 bases at J, with 13 bases between the two ends. CDR1 and CDR2 from the germline V gene are SGHTS and YDEGEE. The length of the CDR3 is 13 residues. The CDR3 sequence: CASSFRIGRGYTF. In DNA, the CDR3 is TGTGCCAGCAGCTTCCGTATAGGAAGGGGCTACACCTTC.

This chain uses TRBV7-8 with TRBJ1-2; TRBD1 agrees at 9 bases. Germline V CDR1 and CDR2: SGHVS, FQNEAQ. CDR3 size: 14 residues. Trimming cost V 5 bases and J 5 bases; bases outside gene matches: 6. The CDR3 bases are TGTGCCAGCAGCACCGGGACAGGGTGGTATGGCTACACCTTC. Amino acids: CASSTGTGWYGYTF.

The genes are TRBV10-3 and TRBJ2-5; D remains ambiguous. The CDR3 consists of 12 residues. The germline gives CDR1 ENHRY, CDR2 SYGVKD. V lost 4 bases to trimming and J lost 5 bases, with 8 bases between them. The CDR3 sequence: CAISGTRETQYF. The CDR3 nucleotides are TGTGCCATCAGTGGTACCAGGGAGACCCAGTACTTC.